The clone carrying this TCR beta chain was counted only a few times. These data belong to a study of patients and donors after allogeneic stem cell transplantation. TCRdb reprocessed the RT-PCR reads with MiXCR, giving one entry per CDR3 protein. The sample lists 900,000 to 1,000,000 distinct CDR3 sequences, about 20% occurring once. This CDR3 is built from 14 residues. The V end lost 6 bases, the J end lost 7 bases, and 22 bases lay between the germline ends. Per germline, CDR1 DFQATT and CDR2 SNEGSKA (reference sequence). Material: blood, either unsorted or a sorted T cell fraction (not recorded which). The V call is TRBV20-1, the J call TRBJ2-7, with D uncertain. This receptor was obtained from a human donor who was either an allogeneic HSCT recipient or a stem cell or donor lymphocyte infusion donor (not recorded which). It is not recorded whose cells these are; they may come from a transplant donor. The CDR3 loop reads CSARHTGLKWEQYF. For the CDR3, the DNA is TGCAGTGCGAGACACACCGGCCTTAAATGGGAGCAGTACTTC.